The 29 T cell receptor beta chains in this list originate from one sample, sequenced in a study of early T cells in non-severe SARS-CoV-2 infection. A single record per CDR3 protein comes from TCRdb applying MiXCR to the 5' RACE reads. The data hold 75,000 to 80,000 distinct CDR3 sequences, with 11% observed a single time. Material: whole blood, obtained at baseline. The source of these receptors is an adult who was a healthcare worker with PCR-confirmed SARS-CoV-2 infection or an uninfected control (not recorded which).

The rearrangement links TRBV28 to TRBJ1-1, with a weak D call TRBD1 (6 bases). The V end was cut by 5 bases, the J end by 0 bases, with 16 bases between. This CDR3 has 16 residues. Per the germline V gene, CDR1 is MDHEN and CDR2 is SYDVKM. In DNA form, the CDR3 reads TGTGCCAGCAGTCCCCTTGGAACAGGGATGAACACTGAAGCTTTCTTT. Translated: CASSPLGTGMNTEAFF.

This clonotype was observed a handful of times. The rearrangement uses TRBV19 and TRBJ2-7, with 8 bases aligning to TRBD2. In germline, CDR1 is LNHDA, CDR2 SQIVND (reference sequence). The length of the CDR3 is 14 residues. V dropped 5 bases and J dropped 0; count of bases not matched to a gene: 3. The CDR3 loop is CASSRGGSSYEQYF. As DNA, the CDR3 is TGTGCCAGTAGTCGCGGGGGGAGCTCCTACGAGCAGTACTTC.

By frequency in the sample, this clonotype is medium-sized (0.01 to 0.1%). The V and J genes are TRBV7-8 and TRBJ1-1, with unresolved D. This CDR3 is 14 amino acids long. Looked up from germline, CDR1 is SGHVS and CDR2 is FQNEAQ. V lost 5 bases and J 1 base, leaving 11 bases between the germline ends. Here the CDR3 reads CASSNRTKNTEAFF. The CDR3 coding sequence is TGTGCCAGCAGCAATCGGACCAAGAACACTGAAGCTTTCTTT.

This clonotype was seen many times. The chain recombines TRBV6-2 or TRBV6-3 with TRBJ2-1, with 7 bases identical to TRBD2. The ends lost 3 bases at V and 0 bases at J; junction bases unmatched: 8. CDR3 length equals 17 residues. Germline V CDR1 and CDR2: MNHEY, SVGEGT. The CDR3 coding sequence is TGTGCCAGCAGTTATTCCCTTGGCGGGGGCTCCTACAATGAGCAGTTCTTC. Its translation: CASSYSLGGGSYNEQFF.

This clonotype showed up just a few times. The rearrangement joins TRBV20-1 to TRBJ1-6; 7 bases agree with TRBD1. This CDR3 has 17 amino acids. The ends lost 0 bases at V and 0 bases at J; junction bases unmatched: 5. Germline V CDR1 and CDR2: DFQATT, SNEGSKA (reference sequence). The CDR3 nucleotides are TGCAGTGCTAGAGAACAGGGGCTGAGCTCCTATAATTCACCCCTCCACTTT. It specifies CSAREQGLSSYNSPLHF.

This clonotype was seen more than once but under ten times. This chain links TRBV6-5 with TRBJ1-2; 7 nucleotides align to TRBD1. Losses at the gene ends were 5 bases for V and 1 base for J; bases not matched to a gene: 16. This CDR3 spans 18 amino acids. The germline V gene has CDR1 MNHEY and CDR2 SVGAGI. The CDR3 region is CASSRTFGRGPVNYGYTF. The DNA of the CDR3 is TGTGCCAGCAGTCGCACTTTTGGGAGGGGGCCCGTTAACTATGGCTACACCTTC.

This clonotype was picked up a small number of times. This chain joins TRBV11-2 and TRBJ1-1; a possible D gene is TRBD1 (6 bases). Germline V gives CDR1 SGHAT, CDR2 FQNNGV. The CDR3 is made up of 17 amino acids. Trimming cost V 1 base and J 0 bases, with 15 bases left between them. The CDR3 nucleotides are TGTGCCAGCAGCTTAGCTCTGAGTTCAGGGGTGAACACTGAAGCTTTCTTT. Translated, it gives CASSLALSSGVNTEAFF.

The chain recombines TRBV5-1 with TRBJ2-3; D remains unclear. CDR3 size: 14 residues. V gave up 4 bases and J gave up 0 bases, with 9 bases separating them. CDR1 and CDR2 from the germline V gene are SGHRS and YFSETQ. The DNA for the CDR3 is TGCGCCAGCAGCCCCCAGTCTAGCACAGATACGCAGTATTTT. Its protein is CASSPQSSTDTQYF.

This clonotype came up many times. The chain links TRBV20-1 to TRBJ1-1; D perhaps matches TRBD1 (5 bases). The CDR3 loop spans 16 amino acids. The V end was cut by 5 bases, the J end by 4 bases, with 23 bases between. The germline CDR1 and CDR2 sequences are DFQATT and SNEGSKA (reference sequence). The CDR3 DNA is TGCAGTGCTGGGACTCCCAGGCCAACTGGGGGCACTGAAGCTTTCTTT. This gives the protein CSAGTPRPTGGTEAFF.

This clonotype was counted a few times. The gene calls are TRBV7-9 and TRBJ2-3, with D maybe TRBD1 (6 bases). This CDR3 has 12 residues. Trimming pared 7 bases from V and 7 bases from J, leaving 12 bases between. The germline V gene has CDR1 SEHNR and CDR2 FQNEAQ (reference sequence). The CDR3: CASTSDSNTQYF. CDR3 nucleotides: TGTGCCAGCACCTCGGACAGTAATACGCAGTATTTT.

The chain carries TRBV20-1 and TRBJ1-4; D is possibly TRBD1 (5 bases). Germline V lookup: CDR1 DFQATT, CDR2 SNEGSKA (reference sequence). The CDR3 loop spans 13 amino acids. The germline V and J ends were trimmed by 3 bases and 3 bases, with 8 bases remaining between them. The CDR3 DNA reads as TGCAGTGCTAGGGGACCCGCTAATGAAAAACTGTTTTTT. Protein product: CSARGPANEKLFF.

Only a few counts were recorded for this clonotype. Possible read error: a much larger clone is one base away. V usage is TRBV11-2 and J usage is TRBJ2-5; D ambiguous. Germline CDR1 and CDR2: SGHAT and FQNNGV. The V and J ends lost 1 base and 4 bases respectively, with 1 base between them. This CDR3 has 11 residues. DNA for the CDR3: TGTGCCAGCAGCTTAGTAGAGACCCAGTACTTC. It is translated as CASSLVETQYF. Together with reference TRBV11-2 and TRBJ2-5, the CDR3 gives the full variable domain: EAGVAQSPRYKIIEKRQSVAFWCNPISGHATLYWYQQILGQGPKLLIQFQNNGVVDDSQLPKDRFSAERLKGVDSTLKIQPAKLEDSAVYLCASSLVETQYFGPGTRLLVL.

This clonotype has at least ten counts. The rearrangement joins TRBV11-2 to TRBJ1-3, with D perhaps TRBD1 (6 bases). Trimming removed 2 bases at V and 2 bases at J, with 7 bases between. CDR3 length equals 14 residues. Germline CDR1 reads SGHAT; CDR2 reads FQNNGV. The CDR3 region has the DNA TGTGCCAGCAGCTTACCAGGGGCTGGAAACACCATATATTTT. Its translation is CASSLPGAGNTIYF. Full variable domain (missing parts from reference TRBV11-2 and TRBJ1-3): EAGVAQSPRYKIIEKRQSVAFWCNPISGHATLYWYQQILGQGPKLLIQFQNNGVVDDSQLPKDRFSAERLKGVDSTLKIQPAKLEDSAVYLCASSLPGAGNTIYFGEGSWLTVV.

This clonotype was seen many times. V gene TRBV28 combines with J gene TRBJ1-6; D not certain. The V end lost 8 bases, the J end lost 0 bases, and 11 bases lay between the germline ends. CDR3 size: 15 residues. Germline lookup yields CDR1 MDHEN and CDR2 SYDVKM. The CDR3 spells CASDGSSSYNSPLHF. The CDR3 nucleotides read TGTGCCAGCGACGGGTCGAGCTCCTATAATTCACCCCTCCACTTT.

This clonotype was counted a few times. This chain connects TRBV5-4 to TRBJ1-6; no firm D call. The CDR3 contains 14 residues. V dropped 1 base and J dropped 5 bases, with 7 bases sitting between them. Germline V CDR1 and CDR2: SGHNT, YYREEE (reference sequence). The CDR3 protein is CASSLNYDNSPLHF. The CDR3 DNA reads TGTGCCAGCAGCTTGAACTATGATAATTCACCCCTCCACTTT.

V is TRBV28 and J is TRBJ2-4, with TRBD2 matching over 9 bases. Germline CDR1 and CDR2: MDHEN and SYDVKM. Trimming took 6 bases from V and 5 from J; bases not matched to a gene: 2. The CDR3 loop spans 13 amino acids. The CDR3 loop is CASRTSGQNIQYF. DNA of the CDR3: TGTGCCAGCAGGACTAGCGGCCAAAACATTCAGTACTTC.

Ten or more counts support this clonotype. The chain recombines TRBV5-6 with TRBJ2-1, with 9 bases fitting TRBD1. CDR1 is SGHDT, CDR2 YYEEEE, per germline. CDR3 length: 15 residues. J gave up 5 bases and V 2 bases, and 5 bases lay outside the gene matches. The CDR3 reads CASSLGDRDDNEQFF. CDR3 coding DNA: TGTGCCAGCAGCTTAGGGGACAGGGACGACAATGAGCAGTTCTTC. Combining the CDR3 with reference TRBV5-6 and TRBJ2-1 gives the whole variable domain DAGVTQSPTHLIKTRGQQVTLRCSPKSGHDTVSWYQQALGQGPQFIFQYYEEEERQRGNFPDRFSGHQFPNYSSELNVNALLLGDSALYLCASSLGDRDDNEQFFGPGTRLTVL.

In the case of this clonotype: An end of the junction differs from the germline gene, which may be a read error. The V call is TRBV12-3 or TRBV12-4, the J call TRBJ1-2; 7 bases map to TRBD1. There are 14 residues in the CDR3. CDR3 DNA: TGTGCCAGCAGAGCTGGGACAGCTAACTATGGCTGCACCTTC. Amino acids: CASRAGTANYGCTF.

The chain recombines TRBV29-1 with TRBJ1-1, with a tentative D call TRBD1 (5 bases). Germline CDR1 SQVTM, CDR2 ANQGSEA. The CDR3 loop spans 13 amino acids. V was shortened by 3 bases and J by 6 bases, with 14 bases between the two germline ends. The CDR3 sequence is CSVEVGPGAEAFF. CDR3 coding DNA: TGCAGCGTTGAGGTAGGGCCGGGGGCTGAAGCTTTCTTT.

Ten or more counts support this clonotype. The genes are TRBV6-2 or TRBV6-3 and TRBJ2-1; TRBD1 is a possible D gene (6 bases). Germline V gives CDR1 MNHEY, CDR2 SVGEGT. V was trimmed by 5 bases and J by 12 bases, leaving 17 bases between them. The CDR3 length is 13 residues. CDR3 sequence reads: CASSQIRDIGQFF. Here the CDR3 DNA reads TGTGCCAGCAGTCAGATCCGGGACATCGGGCAGTTCTTC.

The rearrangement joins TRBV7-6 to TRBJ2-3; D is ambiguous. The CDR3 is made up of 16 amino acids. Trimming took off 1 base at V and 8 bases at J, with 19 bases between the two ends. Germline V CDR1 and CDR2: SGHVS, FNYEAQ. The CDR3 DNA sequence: TGTGCCAGCAGCTTAGTTCAGTCGGCCTTAGGACGTACGCAGTATTTT. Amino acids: CASSLVQSALGRTQYF.

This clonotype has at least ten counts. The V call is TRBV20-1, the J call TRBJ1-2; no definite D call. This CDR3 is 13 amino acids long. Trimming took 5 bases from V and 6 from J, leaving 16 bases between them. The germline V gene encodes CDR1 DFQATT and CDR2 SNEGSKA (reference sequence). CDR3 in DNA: TGCAGTGCTCAAACTAGCCCCAAAGATGGCTACACCTTC. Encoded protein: CSAQTSPKDGYTF.

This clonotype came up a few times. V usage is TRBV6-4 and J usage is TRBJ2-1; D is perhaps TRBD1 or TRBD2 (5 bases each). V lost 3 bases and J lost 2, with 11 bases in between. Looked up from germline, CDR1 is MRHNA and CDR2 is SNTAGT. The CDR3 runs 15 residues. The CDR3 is CASSESQGAYNEQFF. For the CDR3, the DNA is TGTGCCAGCAGTGAAAGCCAGGGAGCCTACAATGAGCAGTTCTTC.

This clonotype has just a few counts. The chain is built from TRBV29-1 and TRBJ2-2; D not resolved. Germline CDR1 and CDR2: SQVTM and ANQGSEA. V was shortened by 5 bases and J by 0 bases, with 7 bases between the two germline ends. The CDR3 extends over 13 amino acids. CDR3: CSVSLPNTGELFF. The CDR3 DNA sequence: TGCAGCGTTAGCCTCCCGAACACCGGGGAGCTGTTTTTT.

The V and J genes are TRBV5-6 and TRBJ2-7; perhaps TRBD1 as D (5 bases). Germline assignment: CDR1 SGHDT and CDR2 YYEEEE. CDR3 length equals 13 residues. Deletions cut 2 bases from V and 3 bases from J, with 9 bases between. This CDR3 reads CASSFPDSYEQYF. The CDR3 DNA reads TGTGCCAGCAGCTTTCCCGACAGCTACGAGCAGTACTTC.

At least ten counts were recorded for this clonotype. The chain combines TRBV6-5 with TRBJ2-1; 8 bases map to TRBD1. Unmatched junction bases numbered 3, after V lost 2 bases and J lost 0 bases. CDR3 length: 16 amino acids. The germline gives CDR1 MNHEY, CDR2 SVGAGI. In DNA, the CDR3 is TGTGCCAGCAGTTACGGTACAGGGGGCTCCTACAATGAGCAGTTCTTC. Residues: CASSYGTGGSYNEQFF.

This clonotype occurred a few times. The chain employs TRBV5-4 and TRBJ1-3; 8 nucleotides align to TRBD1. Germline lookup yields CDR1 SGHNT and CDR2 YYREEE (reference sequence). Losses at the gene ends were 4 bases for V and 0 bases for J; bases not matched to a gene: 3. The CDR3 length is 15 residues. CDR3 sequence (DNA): TGTGCCAGCAGCCTTGACAGGGGCTCTGGAAACACCATATATTTT. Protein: CASSLDRGSGNTIYF.

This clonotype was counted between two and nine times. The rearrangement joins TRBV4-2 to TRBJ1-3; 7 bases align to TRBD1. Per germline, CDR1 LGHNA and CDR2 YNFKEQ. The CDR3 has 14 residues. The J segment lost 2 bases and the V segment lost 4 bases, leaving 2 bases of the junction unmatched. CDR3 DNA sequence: TGTGCCAGCAGCCTCGGACAGGCTGGAAACACCATATATTTT. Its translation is CASSLGQAGNTIYF.

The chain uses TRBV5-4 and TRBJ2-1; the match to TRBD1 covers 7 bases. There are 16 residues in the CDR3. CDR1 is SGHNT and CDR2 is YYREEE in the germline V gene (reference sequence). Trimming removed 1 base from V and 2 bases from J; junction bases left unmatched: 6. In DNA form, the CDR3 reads TGTGCCAGCAGCTTGTTTAAAGGGGGCCCCTACAATGAGCAGTTCTTC. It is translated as CASSLFKGGPYNEQFF.